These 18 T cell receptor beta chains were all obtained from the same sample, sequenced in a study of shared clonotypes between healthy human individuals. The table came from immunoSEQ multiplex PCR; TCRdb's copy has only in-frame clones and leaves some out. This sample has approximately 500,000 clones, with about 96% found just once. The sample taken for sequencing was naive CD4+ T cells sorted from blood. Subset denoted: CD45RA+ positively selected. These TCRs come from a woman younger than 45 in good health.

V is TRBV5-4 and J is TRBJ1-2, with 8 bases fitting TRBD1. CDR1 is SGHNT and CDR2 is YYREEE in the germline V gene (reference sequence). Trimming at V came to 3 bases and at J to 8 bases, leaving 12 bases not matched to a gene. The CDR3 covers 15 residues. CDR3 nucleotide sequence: TGTGCCAGCAGCTCGACCACCCAGGGGGCGAAGGGCTACACCTTC. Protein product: CASSSTTQGAKGYTF.

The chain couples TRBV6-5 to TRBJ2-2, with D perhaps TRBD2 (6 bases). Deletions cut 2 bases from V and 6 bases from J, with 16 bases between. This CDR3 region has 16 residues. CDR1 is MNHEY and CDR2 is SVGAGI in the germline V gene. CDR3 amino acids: CASSYGRGVGAGELFF. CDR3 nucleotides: TGTGCCAGCAGTTACGGGCGCGGGGTCGGTGCCGGGGAGCTGTTTTTT.

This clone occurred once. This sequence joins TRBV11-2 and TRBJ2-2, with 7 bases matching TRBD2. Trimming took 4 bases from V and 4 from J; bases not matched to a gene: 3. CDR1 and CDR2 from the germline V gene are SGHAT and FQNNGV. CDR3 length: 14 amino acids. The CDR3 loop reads CASSSLAVTGELFF. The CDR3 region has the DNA TGTGCCAGCAGCTCGCTAGCGGTCACCGGGGAGCTGTTTTTT.

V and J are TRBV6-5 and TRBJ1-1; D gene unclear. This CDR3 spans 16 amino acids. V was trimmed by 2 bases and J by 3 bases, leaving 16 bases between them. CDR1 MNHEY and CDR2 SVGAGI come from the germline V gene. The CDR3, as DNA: TGTGCCAGCAGTTACCAAGGAGCCCACCCGGACACTGAAGCTTTCTTT. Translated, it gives CASSYQGAHPDTEAFF.

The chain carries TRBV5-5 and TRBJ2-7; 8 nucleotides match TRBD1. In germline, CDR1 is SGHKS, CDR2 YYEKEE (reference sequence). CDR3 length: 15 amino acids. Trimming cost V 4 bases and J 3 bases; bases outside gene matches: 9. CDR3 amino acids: CASSQQTGEVYEQYF. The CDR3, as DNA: TGTGCCAGCAGCCAACAGACAGGGGAAGTCTACGAGCAGTACTTC.

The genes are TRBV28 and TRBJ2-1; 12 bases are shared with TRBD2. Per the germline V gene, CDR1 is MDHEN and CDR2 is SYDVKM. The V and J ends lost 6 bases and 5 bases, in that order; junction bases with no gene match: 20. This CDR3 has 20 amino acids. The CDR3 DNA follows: TGTGCCAGCAGCTCCCCTCGGGCTAGCGGGAGGGCCGAGGGGAACAATGAGCAGTTCTTC. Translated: CASSSPRASGRAEGNNEQFF.

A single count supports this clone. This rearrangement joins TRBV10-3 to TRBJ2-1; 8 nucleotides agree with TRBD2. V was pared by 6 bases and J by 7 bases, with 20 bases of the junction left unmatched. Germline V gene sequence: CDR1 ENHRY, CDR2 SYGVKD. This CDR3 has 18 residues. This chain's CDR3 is CAIREGLFTGAGANEQFF. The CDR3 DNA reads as TGTGCCATCAGAGAAGGACTCTTTACAGGAGCGGGAGCGAATGAGCAGTTCTTC.

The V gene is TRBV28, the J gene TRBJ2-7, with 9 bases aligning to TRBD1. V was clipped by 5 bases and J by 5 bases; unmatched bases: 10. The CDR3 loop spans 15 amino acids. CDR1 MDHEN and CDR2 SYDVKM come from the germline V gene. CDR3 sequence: CASSTTGGAPNEQYF. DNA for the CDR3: TGTGCCAGCAGTACAACAGGGGGCGCACCCAACGAGCAGTACTTC.

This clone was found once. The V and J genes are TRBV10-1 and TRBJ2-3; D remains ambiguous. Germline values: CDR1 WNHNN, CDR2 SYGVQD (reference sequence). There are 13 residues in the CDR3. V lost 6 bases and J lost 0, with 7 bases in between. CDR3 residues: CASSRISTDTQYF. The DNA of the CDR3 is TGCGCCAGCAGCAGGATTAGCACAGATACGCAGTATTTT.

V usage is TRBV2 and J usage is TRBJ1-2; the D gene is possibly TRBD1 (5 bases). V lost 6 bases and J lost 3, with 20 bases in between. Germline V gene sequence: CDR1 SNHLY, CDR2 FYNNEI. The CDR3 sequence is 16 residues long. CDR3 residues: CASRGVAHNTDYGYTF. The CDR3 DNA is TGTGCCAGCAGAGGGGTCGCCCACAACACTGACTATGGCTACACCTTC.

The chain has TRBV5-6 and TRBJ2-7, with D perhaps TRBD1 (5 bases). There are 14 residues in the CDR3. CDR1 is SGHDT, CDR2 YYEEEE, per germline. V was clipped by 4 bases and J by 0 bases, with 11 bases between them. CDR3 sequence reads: CASSRTLSSYEQYF. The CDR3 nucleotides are TGTGCCAGCAGCAGGACACTCAGCTCCTACGAGCAGTACTTC.

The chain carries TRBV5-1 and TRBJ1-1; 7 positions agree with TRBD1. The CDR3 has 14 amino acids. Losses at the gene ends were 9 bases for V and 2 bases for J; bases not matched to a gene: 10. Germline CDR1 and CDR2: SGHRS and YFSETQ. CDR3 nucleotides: TGCGCCACCGCACAAGACAGGGTTAACACTGAAGCTTTCTTT. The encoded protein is CATAQDRVNTEAFF.

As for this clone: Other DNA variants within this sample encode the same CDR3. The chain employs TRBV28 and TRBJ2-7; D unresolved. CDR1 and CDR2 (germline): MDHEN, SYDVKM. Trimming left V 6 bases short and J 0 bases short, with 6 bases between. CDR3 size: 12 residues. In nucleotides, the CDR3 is TGTGCCAGCAGCTTAAACTCCTACGAGCAGTACTTC. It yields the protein CASSLNSYEQYF.

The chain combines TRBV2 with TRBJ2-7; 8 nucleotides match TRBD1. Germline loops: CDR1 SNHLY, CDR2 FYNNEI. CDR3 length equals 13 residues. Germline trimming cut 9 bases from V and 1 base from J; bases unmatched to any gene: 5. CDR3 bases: TGTGCCAGAGGACAGGGAATTTCCTACGAGCAGTACTTC. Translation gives CARGQGISYEQYF. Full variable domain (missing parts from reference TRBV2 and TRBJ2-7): EPEVTQTPSHQVTQMGQEVILRCVPISNHLYFYWYRQILGQKVEFLVSFYNNEISEKSEIFDDQFSVERPDGSNFTLKIRSTKLEDSAMYFCARGQGISYEQYFGPGTRLTVT.

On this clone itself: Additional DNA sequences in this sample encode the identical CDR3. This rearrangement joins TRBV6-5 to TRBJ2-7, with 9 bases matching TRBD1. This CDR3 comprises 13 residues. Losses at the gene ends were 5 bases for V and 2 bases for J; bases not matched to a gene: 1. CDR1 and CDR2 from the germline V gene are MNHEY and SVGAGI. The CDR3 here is CASSRDRAYEQYF. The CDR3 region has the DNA TGTGCCAGCAGTAGGGACAGGGCCTACGAGCAGTACTTC.

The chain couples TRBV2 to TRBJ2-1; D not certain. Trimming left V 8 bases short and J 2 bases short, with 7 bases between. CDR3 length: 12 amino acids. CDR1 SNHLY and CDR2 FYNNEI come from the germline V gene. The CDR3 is CASGDPYNEQFF. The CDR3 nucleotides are TGTGCCAGCGGGGATCCCTACAATGAGCAGTTCTTC.

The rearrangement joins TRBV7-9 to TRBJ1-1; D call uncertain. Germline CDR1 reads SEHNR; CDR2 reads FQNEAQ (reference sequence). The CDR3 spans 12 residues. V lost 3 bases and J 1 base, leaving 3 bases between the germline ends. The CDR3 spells CASSLKNTEAFF. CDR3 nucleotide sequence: TGTGCCAGCAGCTTGAAGAACACTGAAGCTTTCTTT. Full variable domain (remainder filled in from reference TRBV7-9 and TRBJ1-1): DTGVSQNPRHKITKRGQNVTFRCDPISEHNRLYWYRQTLGQGPEFLTYFQNEAQLEKSRLLSDRFSAERPKGSFSTLEIQRTEQGDSAMYLCASSLKNTEAFFGQGTRLTVV.

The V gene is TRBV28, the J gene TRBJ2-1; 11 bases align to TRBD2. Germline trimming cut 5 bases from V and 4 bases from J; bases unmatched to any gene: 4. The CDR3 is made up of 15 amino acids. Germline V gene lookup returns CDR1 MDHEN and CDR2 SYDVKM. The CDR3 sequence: CASSTTSGTYNEQFF. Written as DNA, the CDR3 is TGTGCCAGCAGTACGACTAGCGGGACTTACAATGAGCAGTTCTTC. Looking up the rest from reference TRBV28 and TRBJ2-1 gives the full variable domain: DVKVTQSSRYLVKRTGEKVFLECVQDMDHENMFWYRQDPGLGLRLIYFSYDVKMKEKGDIPEGYSVSREKKERFSLILESASTNQTSMYLCASSTTSGTYNEQFFGPGTRLTVL.